The 32 T cell receptor beta chains listed next were all sequenced from one sample in a study of blood T cell repertoires in COVID-19. Data came from immunoSEQ multiplex PCR; TCRdb stores just in-frame clones and leaves some out. The sample carries about 110,000 clones, 65% to 75% recorded once. Specimen: peripheral blood. These TCRs come from a man older than 75 with acute or convalescent COVID-19.

The chain combines TRBV2 with TRBJ2-7; TRBD1 matches at 12 bases. J gave up 7 bases and V 6 bases, and 4 bases lay outside the gene matches. The CDR3 runs to 13 residues. The germline V gene has CDR1 SNHLY and CDR2 FYNNEI. The CDR3 is CASRGQGAGEQYF. In DNA, the CDR3 is TGTGCCAGCAGGGGACAGGGGGCTGGAGAGCAGTACTTC.

The rearrangement uses TRBV5-1 and TRBJ2-7; perhaps D is TRBD1 or TRBD2 (6 bases each). Germline CDR1 reads SGHRS; CDR2 reads YFSETQ. The CDR3 is made up of 16 amino acids. Trimming shortened V by 4 bases and J by 1 base, and 18 bases separated the two germline ends. The CDR3 sequence is CASSVEGWGPSYEQYF. The CDR3 DNA is TGCGCCAGCAGCGTGGAGGGATGGGGGCCATCCTACGAGCAGTACTTC.

The chain joins TRBV19 to TRBJ2-6; TRBD1 is a possible D gene (5 bases). V lost 3 bases, J lost 1 base, and 16 bases lay in between. The CDR3 extends over 18 amino acids. Germline-derived CDR1 and CDR2 are LNHDA and SQIVND (reference sequence). For the CDR3, the DNA is TGTGCCAGTAGTATTCCCCAGGGAAGAGGATCTGGGGCCAACGTCCTGACTTTC. This codes for CASSIPQGRGSGANVLTF. Looking up the rest from reference TRBV19 and TRBJ2-6 gives the full variable domain: DGGITQSPKYLFRKEGQNVTLSCEQNLNHDAMYWYRQDPGQGLRLIYYSQIVNDFQKGDIAEGYSVSREKKESFPLTVTSAQKNPTAFYLCASSIPQGRGSGANVLTFGAGSRLTVL.

The chain joins TRBV28 to TRBJ1-2, with D perhaps matching TRBD1 (6 bases). Germline V gene sequence: CDR1 MDHEN, CDR2 SYDVKM. The V gene lost 7 bases and the J gene lost 1 base, with 10 bases spanning the gap. The CDR3 loop spans 13 amino acids. This CDR3 is CASKLGGNYGYTF. The DNA for the CDR3 is TGTGCCAGCAAGCTAGGGGGTAACTATGGCTACACCTTC.

This chain connects TRBV7-2 to TRBJ1-5, with TRBD1 identical over 9 bases. CDR1 and CDR2 (germline): SGHTA, FQGNSA. The V segment lost 8 bases and the J segment 4 bases; nucleotides outside the gene matches: 6. CDR3 size: 14 residues. DNA of the CDR3: TGTGCCAGCTCCGGGACAGGGCTAAATCAGCCCCAGCATTTT. Translated, it gives CASSGTGLNQPQHF. Full variable domain (remainder filled in from reference TRBV7-2 and TRBJ1-5): GAGVSQSPSNKVTEKGKDVELRCDPISGHTALYWYRQSLGQGLEFLIYFQGNSAPDKSGLPSDRFSAERTGGSVSTLTIQRTQQEDSAVYLCASSGTGLNQPQHFGDGTRLSIL.

The gene calls are TRBV28 and TRBJ2-7, with TRBD2 matching 7 bases. The V gene end was trimmed by 5 bases and the J gene end by 3 bases; junction bases not matched to a gene: 13. The V gene's germline CDR1 is MDHEN and CDR2 SYDVKM. The length of the CDR3 is 16 residues. The CDR3 here is CASSGGDQGDFYEQYF. In DNA form, the CDR3 reads TGTGCCAGCAGTGGGGGGGACCAGGGCGACTTCTACGAGCAGTACTTC.

This chain joins TRBV9 and TRBJ2-7; TRBD2 aligns across 8 bases. With 3 bases clipped from V and 1 base from J, the junction kept 6 bases outside the gene matches. The CDR3 is 15 amino acids. CDR1 SGDLS and CDR2 YYNGEE come from the germline V gene. The DNA of the CDR3 is TGTGCCAGCAGCGGGGGGACTAGTTCTTCCTACGAGCAGTACTTC. It encodes CASSGGTSSSYEQYF.

V gene TRBV9 combines with J gene TRBJ2-2; 7 bases match TRBD2. Trimming removed 4 bases from V and 7 bases from J; junction bases left unmatched: 10. Germline-derived CDR1 and CDR2 are SGDLS and YYNGEE. The CDR3 is 15 residues long. CDR3 DNA sequence: TGTGCCAGCAGCCCAGGAGGCGGGAGCGGCGGGGAGCTGTTTTTT. Protein: CASSPGGGSGGELFF.

This clone was recorded a few times. The chain employs TRBV7-9 and TRBJ1-2, with 11 nucleotides matching TRBD1. CDR1 and CDR2 from the germline V gene are SEHNR and FQNEAQ (reference sequence). Unmatched junction bases numbered 7, after V lost 4 bases and J lost 9 bases. This CDR3 region has 14 residues. This CDR3 is CASSSRDRGVSYTF. CDR3 sequence (DNA): TGTGCCAGCAGCTCCCGGGACAGGGGGGTTAGCTACACCTTC. The full variable domain, its missing parts supplied by reference TRBV7-9 and TRBJ1-2, is DTGVSQNPRHKITKRGQNVTFRCDPISEHNRLYWYRQTLGQGPEFLTYFQNEAQLEKSRLLSDRFSAERPKGSFSTLEIQRTEQGDSAMYLCASSSRDRGVSYTFGSGTRLTVV.

This clone was observed a handful of times. V is TRBV12-3 or TRBV12-4 and J is TRBJ2-7; D uncertain. Between the trimmed V and J ends, which lost 8 bases and 1 base, there was a span of 9 bases. The CDR3 runs 12 residues. The CDR3 sequence is CASGRGSYEQYF. DNA for the CDR3: TGTGCCAGCGGCCGCGGTTCCTACGAGCAGTACTTC.

This clone was counted at least ten times. The chain combines TRBV15 with TRBJ2-7, with unresolved D. CDR3 length equals 16 residues. The germline gives CDR1 LNHNV, CDR2 YYDKDF (reference sequence). Deletions cut 1 base from V and 1 base from J, with 14 bases between. The CDR3 is CATSRVRGTQSYEQYF. The CDR3 DNA is TGTGCCACCAGCAGAGTTCGTGGCACCCAGTCCTACGAGCAGTACTTC.

CDR3 nucleotides: TGTGCCAGCAGCTTAGGGGGGCTAAATTCACCCCTCCACTTT. It is translated as CASSLGGLNSPLHF. The chain has TRBV7-9 and TRBJ1-6, with D tentatively TRBD1 (6 bases). Deletions cut 1 base from V and 7 bases from J, with 8 bases between. This CDR3 is 14 amino acids long. The germline CDR1 and CDR2 sequences are SEHNR and FQNEAQ (reference sequence).

This clone has more than one count but fewer than ten. J is TRBJ2-7 and V is TRBV29-1; a weak D match, TRBD1 (5 bases). V shed 0 bases and J shed 0 bases, with 12 bases lying between them. This CDR3 has 15 residues. Germline V gene sequence: CDR1 SQVTM, CDR2 ANQGSEA. CDR3 amino acids: CSVEDFTGHSYEQYF. The CDR3 coding sequence is TGCAGCGTTGAAGATTTCACCGGACACTCCTACGAGCAGTACTTC.

This clone was detected many times. The chain recombines TRBV6-6 with TRBJ1-1; D gene unclear. Germline loops: CDR1 MNHNY, CDR2 SVGAGI (reference sequence). This CDR3 has 12 residues. V lost 7 bases and J 3 bases, leaving 9 bases between the germline ends. CDR3 sequence: CASTARYTEAFF. CDR3 nucleotide sequence: TGTGCCAGCACCGCCAGGTACACTGAAGCTTTCTTT.

There are a few counts of this clone. The genes are TRBV7-2 and TRBJ2-1; no reliable D call. The CDR3 consists of 12 residues. The V gene's germline CDR1 is SGHTA and CDR2 FQGNSA. Trimming took 1 base from V and 9 from J, leaving 7 bases between them. CDR3 bases: TGTGCCAGCAGCTTAGGGCCCAGTGAGCAGTTCTTC. This gives the protein CASSLGPSEQFF.

This rearrangement joins TRBV9 to TRBJ2-1; unclear D gene. Germline CDR1 and CDR2: SGDLS and YYNGEE. V lost 4 bases to trimming and J lost 6 bases, with 11 bases between them. The CDR3 has 13 residues. CDR3 nucleotide sequence: TGTGCCAGCAGCTCAAGACTGGCCAATGAGCAGTTCTTC. Protein product: CASSSRLANEQFF.

This chain uses TRBV5-4 with TRBJ2-6, with no clear D. The CDR3 runs to 15 residues. Trimming removed 4 bases from V and 0 bases from J, with 8 bases in between. In germline, CDR1 is SGHNT, CDR2 YYREEE (reference sequence). The CDR3: CASSPRYSGANVLTF. DNA for the CDR3: TGTGCCAGCAGCCCGAGGTACTCTGGGGCCAACGTCCTGACTTTC.

The CDR3 here is CSVGLVGETQYF. In DNA, the CDR3 is TGCAGCGTTGGACTAGTGGGGGAGACCCAGTACTTC. V gene TRBV29-1 combines with J gene TRBJ2-5; D might be TRBD2 (6 bases). The CDR3 is 12 residues long. V shed 4 bases and J shed 5 bases, with 11 bases lying between them. The germline gives CDR1 SQVTM, CDR2 ANQGSEA.

The rearrangement links TRBV15 to TRBJ2-7; TRBD2 might be the D (6 bases). V was clipped by 1 base and J by 0 bases, with 7 bases between them. The CDR3 has 14 residues. The germline CDR1 and CDR2 sequences are LNHNV and YYDKDF (reference sequence). CDR3 nucleotides: TGTGCCACCAGCAGAGTGGGGGGCTCCTACGAGCAGTACTTC. This translates into CATSRVGGSYEQYF.

V and J are TRBV7-6 and TRBJ2-7, with a possible D match to TRBD2 (6 bases). Between the trimmed V and J ends, which lost 1 base and 4 bases, there was a span of 14 bases. Looked up from germline, CDR1 is SGHVS and CDR2 is FNYEAQ. This CDR3 is 15 amino acids long. The CDR3 reads CASSLDTGRGYEQYF. The CDR3 DNA sequence: TGTGCCAGCAGCTTAGATACGGGGCGGGGTTACGAGCAGTACTTC.

The chain uses TRBV5-6 and TRBJ2-1; 14 bases map to TRBD2. This CDR3 spans 19 amino acids. Germline V gene data show CDR1 as SGHDT and CDR2 as YYEEEE. Losses at the gene ends were 4 bases for V and 3 bases for J; bases not matched to a gene: 12. The CDR3 sequence: CASSVAGTSGRKGYNEQFF. The CDR3 DNA is TGTGCCAGCAGCGTTGCTGGGACTAGCGGGAGAAAGGGCTACAATGAGCAGTTCTTC.

This clone showed up just a few times. The rearrangement links TRBV11-1 to TRBJ1-5; perhaps TRBD1 as D (5 bases). CDR3 length: 13 amino acids. Germline CDR1 and CDR2: SGHAT and FQDESV (reference sequence). The V end was cut by 3 bases, the J end by 5 bases, with 8 bases between. CDR3 region: CASSLEGDQPQHF. The CDR3 nucleotides are TGTGCCAGCAGCTTGGAAGGGGATCAGCCCCAGCATTTT.

This chain links TRBV19 with TRBJ2-2; TRBD1 matches 8 bases. In germline, CDR1 is LNHDA, CDR2 SQIVND (reference sequence). Trimming removed 5 bases from V and 8 bases from J; junction bases left unmatched: 4. This CDR3 is 13 amino acids long. In DNA form, the CDR3 reads TGTGCCAGTAGTCCAGGACAGGGAGGGGAGCTGTTTTTT. Residues: CASSPGQGGELFF.

This chain connects TRBV7-9 to TRBJ1-1; perhaps TRBD1 as D (6 bases). V was trimmed by 1 base and J by 5 bases, leaving 14 bases between them. The CDR3 loop spans 15 amino acids. From germline, CDR1 is SEHNR and CDR2 FQNEAQ (reference sequence). CDR3 loop: CASSLDRGARTEAFF. For the CDR3, the DNA is TGTGCCAGCAGCTTAGATCGGGGGGCGAGGACTGAAGCTTTCTTT.

This clone was seen once. The chain carries TRBV4-3 and TRBJ1-2; D is undetermined. Germline CDR1 is LGHNA and CDR2 is YSLEER. Trimming removed 4 bases from V and 4 bases from J, with 13 bases in between. The CDR3 has 14 residues. CDR3 DNA: TGCGCCAGCAGCCGAGGAAGGCAGAGCTATGGCTACACCTTC. It encodes CASSRGRQSYGYTF.

This chain connects TRBV5-1 to TRBJ2-7, with a weak D call TRBD1 (5 bases). V was shortened by 4 bases and J by 2 bases, with 16 bases between the two germline ends. The CDR3 runs 15 residues. Per germline, CDR1 SGHRS and CDR2 YFSETQ. CDR3 in amino acids: CASSAATDRPYEQYF. CDR3 nucleotides: TGCGCCAGCAGCGCGGCGACTGACAGACCCTACGAGCAGTACTTC.

The rearrangement links TRBV21-1 to TRBJ2-7; the D segment call TRBD2 is taken from the table without a DNA check. TRBV21-1 is marked as a pseudogene. This CDR3 region has 15 residues. In nucleotides, the CDR3 is TGTGCCAGCGCGACTAGCGGGAGCGATCTACGAGAACAGTACTTC. Translated: CASATSGSDLREQYF.

V is TRBV19 and J is TRBJ1-1; maybe TRBD1 (6 bases). Between the trimmed V and J ends, which lost 6 bases and 1 base, there was a span of 12 bases. CDR3 size: 14 residues. Germline V lookup: CDR1 LNHDA, CDR2 SQIVND (reference sequence). The CDR3 loop reads CASRTQGRNTEAFF. CDR3 DNA sequence: TGTGCCAGTAGGACACAGGGAAGGAACACTGAAGCTTTCTTT.

This clone has a count of ten or more. The V and J genes are TRBV20-1 and TRBJ1-2; D remains ambiguous. V lost 0 bases, J lost 8 bases, and 7 bases lay in between. Germline lookup yields CDR1 DFQATT and CDR2 SNEGSKA (reference sequence). The CDR3 is 11 residues long. The CDR3 loop is CSARDTGGYTF. The CDR3 DNA reads as TGCAGTGCTAGAGATACGGGAGGCTACACCTTC.

The V and J genes are TRBV3-1 (or the pseudogene TRBV3-2) and TRBJ1-1, with D tentatively TRBD1 (5 bases). The CDR3 is 12 residues long. Germline V gives CDR1 LGHDT, CDR2 YNNKEL (reference sequence). V was shortened by 1 base and J by 7 bases, with 7 bases between the two germline ends. The CDR3 nucleotides read TGTGCCAGCAGCCAAGGGAGGGGTGAAGCTTTCTTT. Its protein product is CASSQGRGEAFF.

This sequence joins TRBV4-1 and TRBJ2-7, with D possibly TRBD1 on 6 matching bases. This CDR3 is 14 amino acids long. V was shortened by 0 bases and J by 7 bases, with 13 bases between the two germline ends. Germline-derived CDR1 and CDR2 are MGHRA and YSYEKL. The CDR3 spells CASSQDRGPWEQYF. The CDR3 DNA sequence: TGCGCCAGCAGCCAAGACAGGGGACCGTGGGAGCAGTACTTC.

This clone was recorded at least ten times. This rearrangement joins TRBV6-5 to TRBJ2-7; TRBD1 matches at 7 bases. CDR1 and CDR2 from the germline V gene are MNHEY and SVGAGI. The CDR3 extends over 12 amino acids. After removal of 8 bases from V and 5 bases from J, the junction contained 6 bases not matched to a gene. CDR3 protein: CASQGQVDEQYF. CDR3 bases: TGTGCCAGCCAAGGACAGGTTGACGAGCAGTACTTC.